The 31 T cell receptor beta chains below all came from one sample that was sequenced in a study of CD8 T cells in ankylosing spondylitis. One entry per CDR3 protein results from TCRdb running MiXCR on the 5' RACE reads. Seen here are about 35,000 distinct CDR3 sequences, approximately 10% observed once, and the top ten hold 16%. The specimen sequenced was blood, either unsorted or a sorted T cell fraction (not recorded which). The receptors come from a male donor with ankylosing spondylitis or in good health (not recorded which).

This chain connects TRBV5-1 to TRBJ1-1; a possible D gene is TRBD1 (6 bases). CDR3 size: 15 residues. The germline V gene has CDR1 SGHRS and CDR2 YFSETQ. CDR3 DNA sequence: TGCGTTAGCAGCCCTAACAGGGTGGGGGACGGTGAAGCTTTCTTT. Translation: CVSSPNRVGDGEAFF.

This clonotype was seen at least ten times. The V and J genes are TRBV5-1 and TRBJ2-7; 8 nucleotides line up with TRBD2. The ends lost 3 bases at V and 0 bases at J; junction bases unmatched: 8. In germline, CDR1 is SGHRS, CDR2 YFSETQ. CDR3 length equals 16 residues. Here the CDR3 reads CASSSTTSAYSYEQYF. The CDR3 DNA is TGCGCCAGCAGCTCAACGACTAGCGCCTACTCCTACGAGCAGTACTTC.

The chain uses TRBV20-1 and TRBJ1-5; 11 positions agree with TRBD1. The CDR3 consists of 16 residues. With 6 bases clipped from V and 0 bases from J, the junction kept 7 bases outside the gene matches. Germline lookup yields CDR1 DFQATT and CDR2 SNEGSKA (reference sequence). CDR3 in amino acids: CSARTGGGFSNQPQHF. The CDR3 nucleotides are TGCAGTGCCCGGACAGGGGGCGGCTTTAGCAATCAGCCCCAGCATTTT.

There are many counts of this clonotype. The chain recombines TRBV10-3 with TRBJ2-2; weak D call: TRBD1 (5 bases). CDR1 is ENHRY, CDR2 SYGVKD, per germline. The CDR3 spans 15 residues. The V end was cut by 6 bases, the J end by 4 bases, with 15 bases between. This CDR3 reads CAISPPDSTTGELFF. CDR3 coding DNA: TGTGCCATCAGCCCCCCCGACAGTACCACCGGGGAGCTGTTTTTT.

The gene calls are TRBV3-1 and TRBJ2-7; no firm D call. This CDR3 region has 13 residues. Deletions cut 3 bases from V and 3 bases from J, with 9 bases between. Germline CDR1 LGHDT, CDR2 YNNKEL (reference sequence). The CDR3 DNA sequence: TGTGCCAGCAGCCACCGATACGTCTACGAGCAGTACTTC. Translation gives CASSHRYVYEQYF.

In this sample, this clonotype turned up many times. The chain couples TRBV28 to TRBJ2-3; 9 bases align to TRBD2. This CDR3 region has 17 residues. Germline assignment: CDR1 MDHEN and CDR2 SYDVKM. V lost 9 bases, J lost 0 bases, and 13 bases stayed unmatched. CDR3 DNA sequence: TGTGCCAGTCAAACTAGCGGGTGGGGACAAAGCACAGATACGCAGTATTTT. Translation: CASQTSGWGQSTDTQYF.

This clonotype was observed many times. The rearrangement links TRBV5-1 to TRBJ2-7; 8 bases are shared with TRBD2. Germline assignment: CDR1 SGHRS and CDR2 YFSETQ. CDR3 size: 16 residues. Trimming at V came to 3 bases and at J to 4 bases, leaving 12 bases not matched to a gene. This chain's CDR3 is CASSSTASGRAYEQYF. CDR3 nucleotide sequence: TGCGCCAGCAGCTCGACCGCTAGCGGGCGAGCGTACGAGCAGTACTTC.

The chain carries TRBV10-3 and TRBJ1-5; the D is unclear. V was shortened by 4 bases and J by 4 bases, with 5 bases between the two germline ends. Germline V lookup: CDR1 ENHRY, CDR2 SYGVKD. The CDR3 has 12 residues. The CDR3 here is CAISGSNQPQHF. Written as DNA, the CDR3 is TGTGCCATCAGTGGGAGTAATCAGCCCCAGCATTTT.

This clonotype was detected a few times. The genes are TRBV7-9 and TRBJ2-7, with TRBD1 matching 8 bases. The ends lost 5 bases at V and 2 bases at J; junction bases unmatched: 5. The CDR3 totals 14 residues. Germline CDR1 is SEHNR and CDR2 is FQNEAQ (reference sequence). CDR3: CASSEDRAPYEQYF. The CDR3 coding sequence is TGTGCCAGCAGCGAGGACAGGGCCCCCTACGAGCAGTACTTC. The variable domain in full, completed from reference TRBV7-9 and TRBJ2-7, reads DTGVSQNPRHKITKRGQNVTFRCDPISEHNRLYWYRQTLGQGPEFLTYFQNEAQLEKSRLLSDRFSAERPKGSFSTLEIQRTEQGDSAMYLCASSEDRAPYEQYFGPGTRLTVT.

This clonotype has at least ten counts. The chain joins TRBV7-9 to TRBJ1-4; 10 bases line up with TRBD1. The CDR3 runs to 16 residues. J was trimmed by 5 bases and V by 4 bases; bases with no gene match: 7. Germline CDR1 is SEHNR and CDR2 is FQNEAQ (reference sequence). The chain's CDR3 is CASSSTGGVGNEKLFF. DNA for the CDR3: TGTGCCAGCAGCTCGACAGGGGGCGTCGGGAATGAAAAACTGTTTTTT. The whole variable domain, filled in from reference TRBV7-9 and TRBJ1-4, reads DTGVSQNPRHKITKRGQNVTFRCDPISEHNRLYWYRQTLGQGPEFLTYFQNEAQLEKSRLLSDRFSAERPKGSFSTLEIQRTEQGDSAMYLCASSSTGGVGNEKLFFGSGTQLSVL.

The sample holds many counts of this clonotype. The CDR3 reads CASSLNGGYEQYF. The DNA of the CDR3 is TGTGCCAGCAGTTTAAATGGTGGTTACGAGCAGTACTTC. The chain recombines TRBV27 with TRBJ2-7; D not certain. Trimming shortened V by 2 bases and J by 4 bases, and 9 bases separated the two germline ends. There are 13 residues in the CDR3. In germline, CDR1 is MNHEY, CDR2 SMNVEV (reference sequence).

In its sample, this clonotype was seen many times. V usage is TRBV12-3 or TRBV12-4 and J usage is TRBJ2-1, with TRBD1 matching 7 bases. This CDR3 has 14 residues. V shed 6 bases and J 5 bases; nucleotides not matched to a gene: 7. CDR3 protein: CASSLTGANNEQFF. The CDR3 DNA is TGTGCCAGCAGCCTTACAGGGGCAAACAATGAGCAGTTCTTC.

This clonotype appeared many times. V usage is TRBV20-1 and J usage is TRBJ2-2, with a tentative D call TRBD2 (5 bases). The CDR3 extends over 14 amino acids. The germline V gene encodes CDR1 DFQATT and CDR2 SNEGSKA (reference sequence). V gave up 7 bases and J gave up 2 bases, with 14 bases separating them. CDR3 sequence (DNA): TGCAGTGTTTATGGAGGCCGAAACACCGGGGAGCTGTTTTTT. Amino acids: CSVYGGRNTGELFF.

V and J are TRBV7-2 and TRBJ2-7; D is tentatively TRBD1 or TRBD2 (5 bases each). CDR1 is SGHTA and CDR2 is FQGNSA in the germline V gene. V was cut by 5 bases and J by 3 bases, with 11 bases left in between. The CDR3 contains 13 residues. The CDR3 region has the DNA TGTGCCAGCAGCCACGGGACGATCTACGAGCAGTACTTC. This translates into CASSHGTIYEQYF. Combining the CDR3 with reference TRBV7-2 and TRBJ2-7 gives the whole variable domain GAGVSQSPSNKVTEKGKDVELRCDPISGHTALYWYRQSLGQGLEFLIYFQGNSAPDKSGLPSDRFSAERTGGSVSTLTIQRTQQEDSAVYLCASSHGTIYEQYFGPGTRLTVT.

This clonotype was detected ten times or more. The chain employs TRBV5-1 and TRBJ2-3; D gene uncertain. Germline CDR1 is SGHRS and CDR2 is YFSETQ. V was trimmed by 4 bases and J by 4 bases, leaving 13 bases between them. The CDR3 spans 14 residues. The CDR3 DNA is TGCGCCAGCAGCCGGTGGAATTCCGCAGATACGCAGTATTTT. Translated: CASSRWNSADTQYF.

At least ten counts were recorded for this clonotype. V gene TRBV7-9 combines with J gene TRBJ2-7; D might be TRBD1 or TRBD2, each matching 5 bases. CDR3 length: 15 amino acids. CDR1 SEHNR and CDR2 FQNEAQ come from the germline V gene (reference sequence). Deletions cut 3 bases from V and 1 base from J, with 13 bases between. CDR3 in amino acids: CASSFLRDGSYEQYF. CDR3 DNA sequence: TGTGCCAGCAGCTTCCTACGGGACGGGTCCTACGAGCAGTACTTC.

This clonotype has more than one count but fewer than ten. The gene calls are TRBV29-1 and TRBJ2-1; 11 bases fit TRBD2. Trimming took 7 bases from V and 7 from J; bases not matched to a gene: 6. This CDR3 is 13 amino acids long. The V gene's germline CDR1 is SQVTM and CDR2 ANQGSEA. The CDR3 sequence is CSAGWTSGNEQFF. The CDR3 region has the DNA TGCAGCGCCGGTTGGACTAGCGGGAATGAGCAGTTCTTC.

This clonotype was detected ten times or more. The V call is TRBV7-9, the J call TRBJ2-3; D gene uncertain. Trimming took off 1 base at V and 0 bases at J, with 11 bases between the two ends. Germline V gene sequence: CDR1 SEHNR, CDR2 FQNEAQ (reference sequence). The CDR3 length is 16 residues. DNA for the CDR3: TGTGCCAGCAGCTTAGTCTCTGGAACTAGCACAGATACGCAGTATTTT. It is translated as CASSLVSGTSTDTQYF.

The CDR3 loop is CASSSNPRTSASYEQYF. The CDR3 DNA reads TGTGCCAGCAGCTCGAACCCACGGACTAGCGCCTCCTACGAGCAGTACTTC. The rearrangement links TRBV7-6 to TRBJ2-7, with 9 nucleotides matching TRBD2. Germline V CDR1 and CDR2: SGHVS, FNYEAQ. The CDR3 consists of 17 residues. Unmatched junction bases numbered 10, after V lost 4 bases and J lost 0 bases. The complete variable domain, with remaining parts taken from reference TRBV7-6 and TRBJ2-7, reads GAGVSQSPRYKVTKRGQDVALRCDPISGHVSLYWYRQALGQGPEFLTYFNYEAQQDKSGLPNDRFSAERPEGSISTLTIQRTEQRDSAMYRCASSSNPRTSASYEQYFGPGTRLTVT.

This clonotype was counted ten times or more. The chain couples TRBV7-9 to TRBJ2-7; the match to TRBD1 covers 10 bases. The CDR3 is 16 amino acids. V gave up 5 bases and J gave up 3 bases; unmatched junction bases: 10. Looked up from germline, CDR1 is SEHNR and CDR2 is FQNEAQ (reference sequence). DNA for the CDR3: TGTGCCAGCAGCCCGCGTGTTGGGACAGGGGTCTACGAGCAGTACTTC. This codes for CASSPRVGTGVYEQYF.

V usage is TRBV18 and J usage is TRBJ2-2, with D unresolved. This CDR3 comprises 16 residues. Germline V gene data show CDR1 as KGHSH and CDR2 as LQKENI. The germline V and J ends were trimmed by 4 bases and 4 bases, with 16 bases remaining between them. Here the CDR3 DNA reads TGTGCCAGCTCACGGGCCGGACGGACCTCCACCGGGGAGCTGTTTTTT. Residues: CASSRAGRTSTGELFF.

This clonotype was seen ten or more times. The genes are TRBV19 and TRBJ1-4; D may be TRBD1 (6 bases). V lost 3 bases and J 0 bases, leaving 11 bases between the germline ends. The length of the CDR3 is 16 residues. Germline CDR1 reads LNHDA; CDR2 reads SQIVND (reference sequence). CDR3 nucleotides: TGTGCCAGTAGTATCCCAGGGGATGCAACTAATGAAAAACTGTTTTTT. Translating it yields CASSIPGDATNEKLFF.

At least ten counts were recorded for this clonotype. For the CDR3, the DNA is TGTGCCAGCAGTTTCACCACCCGGGACATCTATGGCTACACCTTC. This gives the protein CASSFTTRDIYGYTF. The V and J genes are TRBV28 and TRBJ1-2, with TRBD1 as a possible D gene (6 bases). Looked up from germline, CDR1 is MDHEN and CDR2 is SYDVKM. The CDR3 is made up of 15 amino acids. The V end was cut by 3 bases, the J end by 4 bases, with 15 bases between.

The chain is built from TRBV11-3 and TRBJ2-1; either TRBD1 or TRBD2 may fit D (5 bases each). The germline V gene encodes CDR1 SGHNT and CDR2 YENEEA. This CDR3 has 17 amino acids. The V end lost 0 bases, the J end lost 5 bases, and 17 bases lay between the germline ends. The CDR3 is CASSLEFRRGANNEQFF. CDR3 nucleotides: TGTGCCAGCAGCTTAGAGTTCCGGAGAGGGGCTAACAATGAGCAGTTCTTC.

The CDR3 sequence is CASSQVGTRNTGELFF. As DNA, the CDR3 is TGTGCCAGCAGCCAAGTTGGGACCCGGAACACCGGGGAGCTGTTTTTT. This chain joins TRBV3-1 and TRBJ2-2; D may correspond to TRBD1 or TRBD2 (5 bases each). The V end lost 1 base, the J end lost 1 base, and 10 bases lay between the germline ends. The CDR3 has 16 amino acids. Germline CDR1 is LGHDT and CDR2 is YNNKEL (reference sequence).

The CDR3 nucleotides are TGTGCCAGCAGTAAAATCACTGAAGCTTTCTTT. Amino acids: CASSKITEAFF. The chain joins TRBV6-1 to TRBJ1-1; D ambiguous. V was shortened by 5 bases and J by 4 bases, with 5 bases between the two germline ends. CDR1 is MNHNS, CDR2 SASEGT, per germline. The CDR3 is 11 residues long.

This sequence joins TRBV12-3 or TRBV12-4 and TRBJ2-7, with 7 bases fitting TRBD1. V gave up 6 bases and J gave up 2 bases; unmatched junction bases: 4. There are 13 residues in the CDR3. The CDR3 loop is CASSPTGTYEQYF. The CDR3 nucleotides read TGTGCCAGCAGCCCGACAGGGACCTACGAGCAGTACTTC.

This clonotype has a count of ten or more. The chain uses TRBV20-1 and TRBJ2-1; 14 positions match TRBD2. Looked up from germline, CDR1 is DFQATT and CDR2 is SNEGSKA (reference sequence). V gave up 1 base and J gave up 2 bases; unmatched junction bases: 13. CDR3 length equals 20 residues. This CDR3 is CSARGTPGLAGVRAYNEQFF. CDR3 coding DNA: TGCAGTGCTAGAGGTACTCCGGGACTAGCGGGAGTAAGGGCCTACAATGAGCAGTTCTTC.

This clonotype was detected many times. The chain is built from TRBV7-9 and TRBJ2-7, with D possibly TRBD2 on 6 matching bases. The V gene's germline CDR1 is SEHNR and CDR2 FQNEAQ (reference sequence). The ends were cut back, 6 bases at V and 2 bases at J, with 20 bases in the middle. The CDR3 spans 16 residues. For the CDR3, the DNA is TGTGCCAGCAGACCTCCCTCTTCGCGGGGAGCCTACGAGCAGTACTTC. Translating gives CASRPPSSRGAYEQYF.

This clonotype was observed at least ten times. The genes are TRBV10-3 and TRBJ2-3; maybe TRBD1 (5 bases). V lost 3 bases and J lost 1, with 14 bases in between. Germline V gene sequence: CDR1 ENHRY, CDR2 SYGVKD. This CDR3 has 16 residues. The DNA of the CDR3 is TGTGCCATCAGTGATGGCAGGGAAAGAGGCACAGATACGCAGTATTTT. It is translated as CAISDGRERGTDTQYF.

This clonotype was observed at least ten times. CDR3 loop: CSARGQRATGGYTF. The CDR3 DNA is TGCAGTGCTAGAGGCCAACGGGCAACGGGGGGCTACACCTTC. The J gene is TRBJ1-2, the V gene TRBV20-1; no clear D. CDR1 and CDR2 (germline): DFQATT, SNEGSKA (reference sequence). The CDR3 is made up of 14 amino acids. Between the trimmed V and J ends, which lost 1 base and 8 bases, there was a span of 17 bases.